Below are 3 T cell receptor beta chains sequenced from a single sample in a study of shared clonotypes between healthy human individuals. TCRdb keeps only in-frame clones here, not all; method: immunoSEQ multiplex PCR. The table includes more than 2 million clones, roughly 95% detected once. The sequencing input was naive CD4+ T cells sorted from blood. As to subset: CD45RA+ positively selected. These receptors were collected from a young man in good health.

This chain links TRBV2 with TRBJ1-5; D not certain. Trimming took off 7 bases at V and 0 bases at J, with 7 bases between the two ends. From germline, CDR1 is SNHLY and CDR2 FYNNEI. CDR3 length equals 13 residues. The DNA of the CDR3 is TGTGCCAGCACGGAGGTTAGCAATCAGCCCCAGCATTTT. It translates to CASTEVSNQPQHF. Drawing the rest from reference TRBV2 and TRBJ1-5, the complete variable domain is EPEVTQTPSHQVTQMGQEVILRCVPISNHLYFYWYRQILGQKVEFLVSFYNNEISEKSEIFDDQFSVERPDGSNFTLKIRSTKLEDSAMYFCASTEVSNQPQHFGDGTRLSIL.

The chain carries TRBV25-1 and TRBJ1-1; tentative D call: TRBD1 (6 bases). Trimming took 7 bases from V and 5 from J, leaving 8 bases between them. This CDR3 has 11 residues. Germline V CDR1 and CDR2: MGHDK, SYGVNS. DNA for the CDR3: TGTGCCAGCACAAGGGGGACTGAAGCTTTCTTT. Translating gives CASTRGTEAFF.

J is TRBJ2-1 and V is TRBV13; 8 bases agree with TRBD2. Trimming at V came to 1 base and at J to 4 bases, leaving 0 bases not matched to a gene. The germline CDR1 and CDR2 sequences are PRHDT and FYEKMQ (reference sequence). CDR3 length equals 14 residues. The CDR3 loop is CASSLAGGYNEQFF. The CDR3 DNA follows: TGTGCCAGCAGCTTAGCGGGAGGGTACAATGAGCAGTTCTTC. The full variable domain, with the rest looked up from reference TRBV13 and TRBJ2-1, is AAGVIQSPRHLIKEKRETATLKCYPIPRHDTVYWYQQGPGQDPQFLISFYEKMQSDKGSIPDRFSAQQFSDYHSELNMSSLELGDSALYFCASSLAGGYNEQFFGPGTRLTVL.